This T cell receptor beta chain was identified during a study of OX40 agonist ivuxolimab in advanced cancers. Study summary: The dose of intravenous ivuxolimab that patients received every 2 weeks ranged from 0.01 to 10 mg/kg. Points from the study as a whole: Some patients who did not respond also had low normalized T-cell clonal expansion. In general, CD8+ T cells held more expanded clones than CD4+ did, on average. At 0.1 to 3.0 mg/kg and by week 6, clonal expansion occurred in CD4+ and CD8+ blood T cells.

Generated by immunoSEQ multiplex PCR, the TCRdb table keeps only in-frame clones and is missing some. This sample has approximately 35,000 clones, with about 81% found just once. As concerns this clone: Its antigen remains unknown.

Sequencing used CD4+ or CD8+ T cells sorted from blood, obtained in a trial of the OX40 agonist ivuxolimab. The receptor was derived from an adult with an advanced solid tumor such as melanoma, head and neck, liver or kidney cancer.

CDR3 protein: CASSIRLMEEQYF. For the CDR3, the DNA is TGTGCCAGTAGTATAAGGCTGATGGAGGAGCAGTACTTC. The chain joins TRBV19 to TRBJ2-7; D is unclear. Per germline, CDR1 LNHDA and CDR2 SQIVND (reference sequence). This CDR3 is built from 13 residues. V was pared by 2 bases and J by 7 bases, with 12 bases between.